This T cell receptor beta chain was retrieved from a study of technical replicates of blood from several donors. Here immunoSEQ multiplex PCR was the method, and the copy in TCRdb shows in-frame clones only, minus some. The repertoire holds approximately 88,000 clones, with 94% as singletons. Input material: T cells isolated from PBMCs. This receptor was identified in a human donor in good health.

The CDR3 coding sequence is TGCGCCAGCAGCCAAGTGTCAGTTAATCAGCCCCAGCATTTT. Amino acids: CASSQVSVNQPQHF. The chain links TRBV4-1 to TRBJ1-5; no reliable D call. Trimming cost V 1 base and J 4 bases, with 8 bases left between them. The CDR3 covers 14 residues. CDR1 MGHRA and CDR2 YSYEKL come from the germline V gene.